This T cell receptor beta chain is drawn from a study of a mutant IDH1 vaccine in newly diagnosed glioma. At the level of the study: Receipt of radiotherapy, temozolomide, or both preceded the study, and most received both.

Germline loops: CDR1 SGHRS, CDR2 YFSETQ. CDR3 length: 14 amino acids. V lost 3 bases, J lost 1 base, and 8 bases lay in between. Measured with immunoSEQ multiplex PCR; TCRdb has only the in-frame clones, and not every one. The sample has 50,000 or so clones, approximately 80% seen once; the top ten hold about 21%. Comment on this clone: As yet, its antigen is unknown.

Time point reported: baseline, week 1 (first vaccination visit). Specified treatment: pre-vaccination baseline after standard-of-care therapy. Study-level findings and limits: No link was apparently found between pseudoprogression and changes in top peripheral T cell clonotypes.

This chain links TRBV5-1 with TRBJ1-3; D is possibly TRBD1 (5 bases). The sequencing used PBMCs, collected from a glioma patient treated with radiotherapy, temozolomide or both. The receptor comes from a young man with glioma. CDR3 region: CASSYGTSGNTIYF. CDR3 bases: TGCGCCAGCAGCTACGGGACGTCTGGAAACACCATATATTTT. Combining the CDR3 with reference TRBV5-1 and TRBJ1-3 gives the whole variable domain KAGVTQTPRYLIKTRGQQVTLSCSPISGHRSVSWYQQTPGQGLQFLFEYFSETQRNKGNFPGRFSGRQFSNSRSEMNVSTLELGDSALYLCASSYGTSGNTIYFGEGSWLTVV.